A single sample is the source of the 4 T cell receptor beta chains below, sequenced in a study of cytomegalovirus exposure and HLA in healthy donors. Primers included in the PCR were 60 Vbeta and 13 Jbeta primers. Measured with immunoSEQ multiplex PCR; TCRdb has only the in-frame clones, and not every one. The top ten clones hold 1.5% to 2% of a sample with some 180,000 clones, around three quarters of them seen once. The sequencing input was PBMCs. Every receptor here comes from a woman in her thirties in good health and CMV-seronegative.

This chain uses TRBV14 with TRBJ1-1; TRBD1 matches at 7 bases. The trim removed 4 bases at V and 8 bases at J, leaving 4 bases unmatched. This CDR3 is 12 amino acids long. From germline, CDR1 is SGHDN and CDR2 FVKESK. The CDR3 DNA sequence: TGTGCCAGCAGCCCGACAGGGAGGGAAGCTTTCTTT. This gives the protein CASSPTGREAFF.

The table lists this clone with a count of one. The CDR3 nucleotides are TGTGCCAGCAGTCCCGGACAGTATACTGAAGCTTTCTTT. Its translation is CASSPGQYTEAFF. The chain couples TRBV6-5 to TRBJ1-1, with a weak D call TRBD1 (6 bases). The CDR3 consists of 13 residues. V was trimmed by 5 bases and J by 5 bases, leaving 12 bases between them. CDR1 is MNHEY, CDR2 SVGAGI, per germline.

This chain uses TRBV6-5 with TRBJ2-1, with 7 bases that match TRBD1. The length of the CDR3 is 15 residues. CDR1 is MNHEY, CDR2 SVGAGI, per germline. V lost 5 bases and J lost 4; bases outside the gene matches: 8. This chain's CDR3 is CASSPQGTLYNEQFF. The CDR3 nucleotides read TGTGCCAGCAGTCCACAGGGGACACTATACAATGAGCAGTTCTTC.

This clone has a handful of counts. The chain couples TRBV15 to TRBJ1-2, with a possible D match to TRBD1 (5 bases). V gave up 0 bases and J gave up 6 bases, with 11 bases separating them. This CDR3 spans 14 amino acids. Germline V gene sequence: CDR1 LNHNV, CDR2 YYDKDF (reference sequence). The CDR3 reads CATSRDRVQDGYTF. DNA for the CDR3: TGTGCCACCAGCAGAGATCGGGTACAGGATGGCTACACCTTC.